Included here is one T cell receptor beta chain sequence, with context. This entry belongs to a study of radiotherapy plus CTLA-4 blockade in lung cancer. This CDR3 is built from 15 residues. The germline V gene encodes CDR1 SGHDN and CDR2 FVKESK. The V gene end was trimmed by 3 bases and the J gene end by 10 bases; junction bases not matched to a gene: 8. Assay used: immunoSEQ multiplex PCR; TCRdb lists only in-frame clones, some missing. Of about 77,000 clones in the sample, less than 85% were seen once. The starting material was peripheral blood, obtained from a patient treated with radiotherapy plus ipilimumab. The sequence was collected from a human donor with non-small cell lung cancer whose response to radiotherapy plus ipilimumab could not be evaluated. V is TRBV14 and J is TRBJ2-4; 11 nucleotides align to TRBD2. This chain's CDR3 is CASSQPSGRLRIQYF. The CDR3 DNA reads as TGTGCCAGCAGCCAGCCTAGCGGGAGGCTACGGATTCAGTACTTC.